Below are 21 T cell receptor beta chains sequenced from a single sample in a study of cytomegalovirus exposure and HLA in healthy donors. TCRdb's copy holds only in-frame clones and misses some; the assay was immunoSEQ multiplex PCR. The data show 95,000 to 120,000 clones, approximately 95% seen once. The specimen sequenced was PBMCs. The origin of the receptors is a woman aged 18-29 years in good health and CMV-seronegative.

The chain uses TRBV5-4 and TRBJ2-7; no clear D. The CDR3 totals 13 residues. V gave up 0 bases and J gave up 4 bases, with 8 bases separating them. Per the germline V gene, CDR1 is SGHNT and CDR2 is YYREEE (reference sequence). CDR3 residues: CASSLGQDYEQYF. In DNA, the CDR3 is TGTGCCAGCAGCTTGGGGCAGGATTACGAGCAGTACTTC.

The rearrangement links TRBV7-3 to TRBJ1-1, with 7 bases aligning to TRBD1. The junction had 3 bases not matched to a gene; V was cut back by 4 bases and J by 1 base. The CDR3 sequence is 14 residues long. CDR1 and CDR2 (germline): SGHTA, FQGTGA. CDR3 in amino acids: CASSYRGANTEAFF. In DNA form, the CDR3 reads TGTGCCAGCAGCTACAGGGGAGCGAACACTGAAGCTTTCTTT.

The V call is TRBV9, the J call TRBJ2-1, with TRBD2 matching over 10 bases. Trimming took 3 bases from V and 8 from J; bases not matched to a gene: 5. The CDR3 is 14 amino acids. Germline-derived CDR1 and CDR2 are SGDLS and YYNGEE. The CDR3 protein is CASSEAGGPYEQFF. CDR3 in DNA: TGTGCCAGCAGCGAAGCGGGGGGGCCCTATGAGCAGTTCTTC.

The chain carries TRBV7-6 and TRBJ2-1, with 7 bases identical to TRBD2. The V segment lost 1 base and the J segment 1 base; nucleotides outside the gene matches: 4. Germline V gives CDR1 SGHVS, CDR2 FNYEAQ. This CDR3 is 16 amino acids long. DNA for the CDR3: TGTGCCAGCAGCTTAGTACGGGGGGAGTCCTACAATGAGCAGTTCTTC. Its protein is CASSLVRGESYNEQFF.

The rearrangement uses TRBV7-2 and TRBJ2-1; possibly TRBD2 for D (6 bases). V lost 8 bases and J 4 bases, leaving 15 bases between the germline ends. CDR1 and CDR2 from the germline V gene are SGHTA and FQGNSA. The CDR3 contains 14 residues. CDR3 in DNA: TGTGCCAGCCGACTCGGGGGTGGATACAATGAGCAGTTCTTC. Amino acids: CASRLGGGYNEQFF.

The genes are TRBV5-6 and TRBJ2-1, with D possibly TRBD1 on 5 matching bases. Germline V gene sequence: CDR1 SGHDT, CDR2 YYEEEE. V was shortened by 9 bases and J by 5 bases, with 15 bases between the two germline ends. CDR3 length equals 13 residues. CDR3 region: CATSPATDNEQFF. CDR3 DNA: TGTGCCACCTCCCCGGCGACAGACAATGAGCAGTTCTTC.

The V gene is TRBV4-2, the J gene TRBJ2-7; TRBD2 agrees at 13 bases. V dropped 3 bases and J dropped 5; count of bases not matched to a gene: 10. The V gene's germline CDR1 is LGHNA and CDR2 YNFKEQ. The CDR3 contains 17 residues. For the CDR3, the DNA is TGTGCCAGCAGCCATGGATTTACTAGCGGGGGGGCCGACGAGCAGTACTTC. Protein product: CASSHGFTSGGADEQYF.

The chain has TRBV28 and TRBJ2-7, with 7 bases identical to TRBD1. This CDR3 has 15 amino acids. Germline V gives CDR1 MDHEN, CDR2 SYDVKM. Trimming cost V 4 bases and J 0 bases; bases outside gene matches: 6. The CDR3 sequence is CASSYRDRNSYEQYF. CDR3 nucleotide sequence: TGTGCCAGCAGTTATCGGGACAGAAACTCCTACGAGCAGTACTTC.

The rearrangement uses TRBV6-1 and TRBJ2-5; 8 positions agree with TRBD2. Looked up from germline, CDR1 is MNHNS and CDR2 is SASEGT. This CDR3 has 14 amino acids. Unmatched junction bases numbered 6, after V lost 7 bases and J lost 2 bases. The CDR3 bases are TGTGCCAGCAATCGGGGGGGGGTGCAAGAGACCCAGTACTTC. Its protein is CASNRGGVQETQYF.

This clone came up a few times. This chain connects TRBV5-1 to TRBJ1-4, with 8 bases lining up with TRBD1. Unmatched junction bases numbered 0, after V lost 5 bases and J lost 0 bases. The CDR3 runs 14 residues. From germline, CDR1 is SGHRS and CDR2 YFSETQ. CDR3 sequence reads: CASRQGATNEKLFF. The CDR3 nucleotides are TGCGCCAGCAGACAGGGGGCAACTAATGAAAAACTGTTTTTT.

V and J are TRBV27 and TRBJ1-2; 9 bases match TRBD1. Germline V gene data show CDR1 as MNHEY and CDR2 as SMNVEV (reference sequence). The CDR3 contains 14 residues. V dropped 5 bases and J dropped 6; count of bases not matched to a gene: 7. The CDR3 bases are TGTGCCAGCAGTCCGCACCGGGACAGGGATGGCTACACCTTC. Amino acids: CASSPHRDRDGYTF.

The chain links TRBV5-1 to TRBJ1-1, with 7 bases identical to TRBD1. This CDR3 has 15 residues. CDR1 is SGHRS, CDR2 YFSETQ, per germline. Trimming cost V 0 bases and J 5 bases; bases outside gene matches: 7. CDR3 protein: CASSLADRDSTEAFF. Here the CDR3 DNA reads TGCGCCAGCAGCTTGGCCGACAGGGACAGTACTGAAGCTTTCTTT.

The chain links TRBV7-2 to TRBJ2-7, with 8 bases fitting TRBD1. The CDR3 runs 16 residues. Trimming took 5 bases from V and 3 from J; bases not matched to a gene: 12. Germline V CDR1 and CDR2: SGHTA, FQGNSA. Written as DNA, the CDR3 is TGTGCCAGCAGCCGACCTCTGGGACAGGCTTACTACGAGCAGTACTTC. Amino acid sequence: CASSRPLGQAYYEQYF.

This chain connects TRBV15 to TRBJ2-5; 9 bases match TRBD2. The CDR3 sequence is 14 residues long. Trimming removed 8 bases from V and 5 bases from J; junction bases left unmatched: 9. Germline-derived CDR1 and CDR2 are LNHNV and YYDKDF (reference sequence). The CDR3 loop reads CATATGTSRETQYF. CDR3 DNA sequence: TGTGCCACCGCTACCGGGACTAGCAGGGAGACCCAGTACTTC.

The chain has TRBV9 and TRBJ1-1, with a weak D call TRBD1 (6 bases). V was cut by 0 bases and J by 0 bases, with 9 bases left in between. The germline CDR1 and CDR2 sequences are SGDLS and YYNGEE. The CDR3 runs 15 residues. The CDR3: CASSVVRTVNTEAFF. In nucleotides, the CDR3 is TGTGCCAGCAGCGTAGTTCGGACAGTGAACACTGAAGCTTTCTTT.

This clone has only one observation. The chain uses TRBV6-6 and TRBJ2-1; 10 positions agree with TRBD2. J lost 7 bases, V lost 0 bases, and 3 bases had no gene match. The CDR3 extends over 15 amino acids. Germline CDR1 is MNHNY and CDR2 is SVGAGI (reference sequence). The CDR3 region has the DNA TGTGCCAGCAGTTACTCGACACTAGCGGGGAATGAGCAGTTCTTC. It is translated as CASSYSTLAGNEQFF.

J is TRBJ2-5 and V is TRBV12-5; D not resolved. This CDR3 is 14 amino acids long. V was trimmed by 6 bases and J by 2 bases, leaving 13 bases between them. The germline CDR1 and CDR2 sequences are LGHNT and FRNRAP. CDR3 amino acids: CASGKARVQETQYF. The CDR3 bases are TGTGCTAGTGGAAAGGCACGGGTACAAGAGACCCAGTACTTC.

V is TRBV18 and J is TRBJ2-1, with D perhaps matching TRBD2 (7 bases). V was trimmed by 8 bases and J by 7 bases, leaving 21 bases between them. CDR1 is KGHSH, CDR2 LQKENI, per germline. The CDR3 has 15 residues. DNA of the CDR3: TGTGCCAGCGTTCACCAGTGGGGGGGGCTTAATGAGCAGTTCTTC. Translation gives CASVHQWGGLNEQFF.

The J gene is TRBJ2-3, the V gene TRBV27; possibly TRBD1 for D (5 bases). From germline, CDR1 is MNHEY and CDR2 SMNVEV (reference sequence). V lost 5 bases, J lost 0 bases, and 18 bases lay in between. The CDR3 loop spans 17 amino acids. The CDR3 sequence is CASSTNEGVFSTDTQYF. CDR3 DNA sequence: TGTGCCAGCAGTACAAACGAAGGGGTCTTCAGCACAGATACGCAGTATTTT.

This clone was detected once. V is TRBV5-1 and J is TRBJ2-7, with 10 bases fitting TRBD1. The CDR3 spans 15 residues. Germline V CDR1 and CDR2: SGHRS, YFSETQ. Trimming took 0 bases from V and 2 from J; bases not matched to a gene: 2. The CDR3 here is CASSLGTGGPYEQYF. CDR3 coding DNA: TGCGCCAGCAGCTTGGGGACAGGGGGACCCTACGAGCAGTACTTC.

The J gene is TRBJ1-5, the V gene TRBV12-1; the table gives TRBD1 as D, unverified against the DNA. TRBV12-1 is flagged as a pseudogene. CDR3 size: 15 residues. The CDR3 DNA reads TGTGCCAGCAGCTTTCCCATAACAGGGGGGAAGCCCCAGCATTTT. It is translated as CASSFPITGGKPQHF.